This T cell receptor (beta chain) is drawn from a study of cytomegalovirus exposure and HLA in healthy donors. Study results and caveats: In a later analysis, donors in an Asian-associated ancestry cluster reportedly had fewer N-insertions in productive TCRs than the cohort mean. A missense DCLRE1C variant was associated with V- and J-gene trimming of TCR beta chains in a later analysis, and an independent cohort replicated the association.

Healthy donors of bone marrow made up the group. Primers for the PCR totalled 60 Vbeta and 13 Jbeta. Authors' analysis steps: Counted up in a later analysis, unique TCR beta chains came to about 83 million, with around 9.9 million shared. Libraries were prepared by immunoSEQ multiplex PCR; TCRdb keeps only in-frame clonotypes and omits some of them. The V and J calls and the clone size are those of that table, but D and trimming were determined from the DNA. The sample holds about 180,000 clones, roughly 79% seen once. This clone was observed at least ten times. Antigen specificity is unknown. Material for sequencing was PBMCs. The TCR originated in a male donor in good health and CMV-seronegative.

For the CDR3, the DNA is TGTGCCAGCAGCTCGAACCAGGGAGAGCAGTACTTC. Translating gives CASSSNQGEQYF. V usage is TRBV7-3 and J usage is TRBJ2-7; the D gene is possibly TRBD1 (5 bases). The germline gives CDR1 SGHTA, CDR2 FQGTGA. Trimming took off 4 bases at V and 7 bases at J, with 11 bases between the two ends. The CDR3 runs to 12 residues.